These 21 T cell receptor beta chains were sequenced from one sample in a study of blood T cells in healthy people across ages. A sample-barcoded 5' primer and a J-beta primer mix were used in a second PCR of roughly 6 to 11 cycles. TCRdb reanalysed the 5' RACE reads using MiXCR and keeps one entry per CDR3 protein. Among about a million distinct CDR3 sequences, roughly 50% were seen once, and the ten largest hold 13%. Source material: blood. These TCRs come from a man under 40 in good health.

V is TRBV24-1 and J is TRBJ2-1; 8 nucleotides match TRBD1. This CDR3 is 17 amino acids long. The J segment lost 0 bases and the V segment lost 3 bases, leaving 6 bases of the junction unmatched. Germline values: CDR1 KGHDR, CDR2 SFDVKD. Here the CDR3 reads CATSDNAGGGSYNEQFF. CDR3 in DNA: TGTGCCACCAGTGATAACGCAGGGGGCGGCTCCTACAATGAGCAGTTCTTC.

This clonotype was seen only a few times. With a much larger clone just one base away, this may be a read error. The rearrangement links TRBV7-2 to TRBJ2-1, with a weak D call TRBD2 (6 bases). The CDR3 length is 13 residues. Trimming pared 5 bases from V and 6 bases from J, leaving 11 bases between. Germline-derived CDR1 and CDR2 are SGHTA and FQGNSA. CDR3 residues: CASSVRDFNEQFF. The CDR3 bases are TGTGCCAGCAGCGTAAGGGACTTCAATGAGCAGTTCTTC.

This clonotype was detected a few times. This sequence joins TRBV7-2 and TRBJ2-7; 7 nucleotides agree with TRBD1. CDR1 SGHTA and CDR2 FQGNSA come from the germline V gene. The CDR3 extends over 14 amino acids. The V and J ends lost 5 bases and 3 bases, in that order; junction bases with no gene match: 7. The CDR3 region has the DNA TGTGCCAGCAGCAAAGACAGGGTCTACTACGAGCAGTACTTC. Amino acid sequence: CASSKDRVYYEQYF.

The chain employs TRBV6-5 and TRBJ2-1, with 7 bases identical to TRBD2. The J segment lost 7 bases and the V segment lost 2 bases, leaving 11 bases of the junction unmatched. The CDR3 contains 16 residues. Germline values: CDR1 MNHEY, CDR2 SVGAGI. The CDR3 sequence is CASSYGGVIPSNEQFF. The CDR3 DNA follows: TGTGCCAGCAGTTACGGGGGGGTCATCCCGTCAAATGAGCAGTTCTTC.

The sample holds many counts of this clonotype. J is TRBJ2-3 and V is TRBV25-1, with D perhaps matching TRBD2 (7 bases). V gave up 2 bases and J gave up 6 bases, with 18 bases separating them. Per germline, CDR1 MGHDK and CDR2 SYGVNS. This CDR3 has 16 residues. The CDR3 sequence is CASSEGGGRKSDTQYF. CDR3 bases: TGTGCCAGCAGTGAAGGGGGGGGCCGCAAGTCGGATACGCAGTATTTT.

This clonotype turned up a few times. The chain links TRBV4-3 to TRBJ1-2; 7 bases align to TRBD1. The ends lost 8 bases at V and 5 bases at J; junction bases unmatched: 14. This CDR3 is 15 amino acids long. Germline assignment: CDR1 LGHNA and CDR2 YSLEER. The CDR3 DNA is TGCGCCAGCGGCTACGGGACAGACGTCGAATATGGCTACACCTTC. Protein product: CASGYGTDVEYGYTF.

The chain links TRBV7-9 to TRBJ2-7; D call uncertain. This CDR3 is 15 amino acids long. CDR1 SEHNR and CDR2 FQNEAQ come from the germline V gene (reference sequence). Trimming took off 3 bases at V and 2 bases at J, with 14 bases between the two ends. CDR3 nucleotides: TGTGCCAGCAGCTTCCTACGGGTAGGGACCTACGAGCAGTACTTC. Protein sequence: CASSFLRVGTYEQYF.

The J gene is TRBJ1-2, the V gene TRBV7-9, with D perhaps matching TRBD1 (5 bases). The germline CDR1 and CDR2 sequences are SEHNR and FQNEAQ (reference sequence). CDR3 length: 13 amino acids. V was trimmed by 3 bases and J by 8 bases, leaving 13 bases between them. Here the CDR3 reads CASSLTELEGYTF. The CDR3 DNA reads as TGTGCCAGCAGCTTGACAGAACTTGAGGGCTACACCTTC.

For the CDR3, the DNA is TGCGCCAGCAGCTCTTCCGAACAGGGAAATGCCAAAAACATTCAGTACTTC. As protein: CASSSSEQGNAKNIQYF. The rearrangement joins TRBV5-1 to TRBJ2-4, with D possibly matching TRBD1 (6 bases). V was clipped by 3 bases and J by 1 base, with 17 bases between them. Germline V gives CDR1 SGHRS, CDR2 YFSETQ. The CDR3 extends over 17 amino acids.

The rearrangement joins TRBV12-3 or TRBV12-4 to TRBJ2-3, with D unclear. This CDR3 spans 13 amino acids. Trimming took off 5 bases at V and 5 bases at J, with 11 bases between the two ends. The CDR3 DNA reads TGTGCCAGCAGTACCATGAAGCTAGATACGCAGTATTTT. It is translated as CASSTMKLDTQYF.

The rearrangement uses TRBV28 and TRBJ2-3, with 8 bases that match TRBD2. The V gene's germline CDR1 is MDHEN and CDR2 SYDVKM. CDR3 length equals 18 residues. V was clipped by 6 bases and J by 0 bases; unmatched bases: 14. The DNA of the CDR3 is TGTGCCAGCAGCTTGTCTCCGGGACTAGGGGCTAGCACAGATACGCAGTATTTT. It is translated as CASSLSPGLGASTDTQYF.

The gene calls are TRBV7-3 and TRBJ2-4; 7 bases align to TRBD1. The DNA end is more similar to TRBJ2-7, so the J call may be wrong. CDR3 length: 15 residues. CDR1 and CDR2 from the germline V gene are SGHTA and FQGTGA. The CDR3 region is CASRKAPGQHYEQYF. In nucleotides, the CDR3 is TGTGCCAGCAGAAAAGCGCCGGGACAGCACTACGAGCAGTACTTC.

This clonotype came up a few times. CDR3 amino acids: CASSQLTGRNTEAFF. The CDR3 DNA reads TGCGCCAGCAGCCAATTAACAGGGAGAAACACTGAAGCTTTCTTT. The gene calls are TRBV4-1 and TRBJ1-1, with a tentative D call TRBD1 (6 bases). There are 15 residues in the CDR3. V was pared by 2 bases and J by 2 bases, with 12 bases between. Per germline, CDR1 MGHRA and CDR2 YSYEKL.

The CDR3 DNA reads as TGTGCCAGCAGTTTAGAGATCACTGGCTACACCTTC. Its protein is CASSLEITGYTF. The chain links TRBV28 to TRBJ1-2, with D hard to call. The CDR3 contains 12 residues. With 2 bases removed from V and 7 bases from J, the gap between germline ends came to 8 bases. Germline V gene sequence: CDR1 MDHEN, CDR2 SYDVKM.

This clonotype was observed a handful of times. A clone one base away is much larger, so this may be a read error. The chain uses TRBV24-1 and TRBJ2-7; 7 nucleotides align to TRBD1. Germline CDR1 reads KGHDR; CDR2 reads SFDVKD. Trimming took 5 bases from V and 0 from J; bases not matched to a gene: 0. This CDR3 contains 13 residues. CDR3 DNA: TGTGCCACCAGTGGGGACAGCTCCTACGAGCAGTACTTC. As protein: CATSGDSSYEQYF.

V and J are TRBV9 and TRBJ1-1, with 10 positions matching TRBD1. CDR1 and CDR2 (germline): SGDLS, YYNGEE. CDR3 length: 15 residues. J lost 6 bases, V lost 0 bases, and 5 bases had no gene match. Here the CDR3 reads CASSVGQGARSEAFF. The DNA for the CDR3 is TGTGCCAGCAGCGTAGGACAGGGGGCTCGATCTGAAGCTTTCTTT.

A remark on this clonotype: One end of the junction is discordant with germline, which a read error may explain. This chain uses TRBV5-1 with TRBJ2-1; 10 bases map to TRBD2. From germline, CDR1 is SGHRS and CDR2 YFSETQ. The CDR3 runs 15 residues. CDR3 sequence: CASREGLALYTEQFF. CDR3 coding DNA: TGCGCCAGCCGGGAGGGACTAGCGCTCTACACTGAGCAGTTCTTC.

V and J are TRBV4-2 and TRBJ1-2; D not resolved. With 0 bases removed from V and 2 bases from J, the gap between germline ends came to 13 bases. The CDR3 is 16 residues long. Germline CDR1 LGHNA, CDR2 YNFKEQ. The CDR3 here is CASSQEAGIANYGYTF. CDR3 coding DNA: TGTGCCAGCAGCCAAGAAGCGGGGATTGCCAACTATGGCTACACCTTC.

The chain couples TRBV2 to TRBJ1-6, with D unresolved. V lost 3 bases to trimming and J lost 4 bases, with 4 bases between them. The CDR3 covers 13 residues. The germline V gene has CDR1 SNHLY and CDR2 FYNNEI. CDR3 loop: CASSDDYNSPLHF. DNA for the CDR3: TGTGCCAGCAGTGACGATTATAATTCACCCCTCCACTTT.

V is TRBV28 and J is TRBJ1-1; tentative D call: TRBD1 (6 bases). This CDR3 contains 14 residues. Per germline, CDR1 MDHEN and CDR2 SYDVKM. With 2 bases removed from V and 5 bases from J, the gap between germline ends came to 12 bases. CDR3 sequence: CASSLDRFGTEAFF. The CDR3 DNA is TGTGCCAGCAGTTTAGACAGGTTTGGGACTGAAGCTTTCTTT.

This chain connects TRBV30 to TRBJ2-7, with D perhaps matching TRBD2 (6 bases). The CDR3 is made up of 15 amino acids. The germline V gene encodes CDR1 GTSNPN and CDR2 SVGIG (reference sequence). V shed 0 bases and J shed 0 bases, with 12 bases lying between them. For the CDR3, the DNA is TGTGCCTGGAGTGTACGCGGGGCAAGCTCCTACGAGCAGTACTTC. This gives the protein CAWSVRGASSYEQYF.